This T cell receptor (beta chain) was sequenced for a study of monozygotic twins with cystic fibrosis. Study details: Library input was around 3.1 micrograms of fragmented DNA, with approximately 14 PCR cycles.

This clone was observed a single time. The antigen is undetermined. Study-wide results and limits: Unrelated CF individuals shared fewer identical clonotypes than monozygotic CF twins. Co-twins had the most similar V usage for 13 of 16 pairs, J for 8. Clonality was generally low (median about 0.01), higher in the most severe patients.

With 4 bases removed from V and 5 bases from J, the gap between germline ends came to 9 bases. CDR3 size: 12 residues. In germline, CDR1 is KGHSH, CDR2 LQKENI. Assay used: immunoSEQ multiplex PCR; TCRdb lists only in-frame clones, some missing. There are approximately 24,000 clones in the sample; about 86% occur only once, and more than 0.9% lies in the top ten. The source material was blood. V gene TRBV18 combines with J gene TRBJ2-7; TRBD1 or TRBD2 may be the D gene (5 bases each). The receptor was derived from a woman aged 30 to 39 with cystic fibrosis. CDR3 bases: TGTGCCAGCTCACAGGGGACCCACGAGCAGTACTTC. The encoded protein is CASSQGTHEQYF.